Following are 7 T cell receptor beta chains from one sample sequenced in a study of shared clonotypes between healthy human individuals. The protocol was immunoSEQ multiplex PCR, while the TCRdb copy is restricted to in-frame clones and leaves out a portion. This sample has around 480,000 clones; about three quarters occur once, and the top ten carry around 13%. The material sequenced was PBMCs. The receptors shown here come from a middle-aged woman in good health. Some clones in this sample may be carry-over from other donors' samples.

The V gene is TRBV19, the J gene TRBJ1-1; the D is unclear. Per the germline V gene, CDR1 is LNHDA and CDR2 is SQIVND (reference sequence). V gave up 4 bases and J gave up 11 bases, with 17 bases separating them. The CDR3 loop spans 13 amino acids. The CDR3 sequence is CASSTGGRVNAFF. In DNA, the CDR3 is TGTGCCAGTAGTACTGGAGGGCGGGTTAACGCTTTCTTT.

This chain joins TRBV25-1 and TRBJ2-1; TRBD2 is a possible D gene (5 bases). The CDR3 extends over 14 amino acids. The V gene's germline CDR1 is MGHDK and CDR2 SYGVNS. Trimming stripped 4 bases from V and 4 bases from J, with 11 bases between. The CDR3 DNA follows: TGTGCCAGCAGTGTAACAGCGGTATACAATGAGCAGTTCTTC. Its translation is CASSVTAVYNEQFF.

This clone was recorded only once. The CDR3 region has the DNA TGTGCCAGCAGCTTGGCCGGGGGAGGGAACACAGATACGCAGTATTTT. It encodes CASSLAGGGNTDTQYF. The chain uses TRBV5-6 and TRBJ2-3; 7 positions match TRBD2. The germline gives CDR1 SGHDT, CDR2 YYEEEE. Germline trimming cut 0 bases from V and 2 bases from J; bases unmatched to any gene: 6. The CDR3 sequence is 16 residues long.

The chain is built from TRBV19 and TRBJ1-5, with D tentatively TRBD1 (6 bases). Germline V gives CDR1 LNHDA, CDR2 SQIVND (reference sequence). The CDR3 consists of 13 residues. Trimming shortened V by 6 bases and J by 6 bases, and 12 bases separated the two germline ends. The CDR3 DNA is TGTGCCAGTAGAGGGGGGGCAGGTCAGCCCCAGCATTTT. Its protein product is CASRGGAGQPQHF.

The V gene is TRBV9, the J gene TRBJ1-5, with 8 bases fitting TRBD1. The germline CDR1 and CDR2 sequences are SGDLS and YYNGEE. Trimming at V came to 0 bases and at J to 6 bases, leaving 5 bases not matched to a gene. The CDR3 has 15 residues. As DNA, the CDR3 is TGTGCCAGCAGCGTAGTATCCGACAGGGGTCAGCCCCAGCATTTT. Its protein product is CASSVVSDRGQPQHF.

This chain joins TRBV5-6 and TRBJ2-3; tentatively, D is TRBD1 or TRBD2 (6 bases each). This CDR3 comprises 13 residues. Trimming took 5 bases from V and 7 from J, leaving 14 bases between them. Germline V lookup: CDR1 SGHDT, CDR2 YYEEEE. CDR3 region: CASRYFGGYTQYF. The CDR3 DNA reads as TGTGCCAGCAGATACTTCGGGGGCTATACGCAGTATTTT.

The chain joins TRBV11-1 to TRBJ2-5; D unclear. Germline V gene sequence: CDR1 SGHAT, CDR2 FQDESV (reference sequence). V was pared by 1 base and J by 3 bases, with 9 bases between. The CDR3 runs to 14 residues. The CDR3 protein is CASSLGRRKETQYF. The DNA for the CDR3 is TGTGCCAGCAGCTTAGGGAGAAGGAAAGAGACCCAGTACTTC.